The entry below describes one T cell receptor beta chain. Its recognized antigen is unknown. Per-base quality was not reported, and no clone a single base away is much larger than it. These data belong to a study of T cell responses to AZD1222 COVID-19 vaccine (dated by TCRdb to the early 2020s). About the full investigation: Because spike-specific TCR depth and breadth did not differ between the two schedules, AZD1222 recipients who got a second dose at roughly 4 weeks were pooled with those who got a second dose at roughly 12 weeks. TCR sequencing covered roughly 230 trial participants: 207 given two doses of AZD1222 and approximately 25 given two doses of MenACWY control vaccine. Trial participants were enrolled into age subgroups of 18-55, 56-69 and 70-plus years, which contained about 150, 28 and 57 TCR-sequenced participants, respectively.

The meaning of the sample's time point label: baseline before first vaccination. Samples from vaccinated people were obtained from the UK trials COV001 and COV002, which included a single-blind randomized controlled phase 2/3 trial of AZD1222 (ChAdOx1 nCoV-19) in healthy adults. For TCRbeta chain sequencing, PBMC samples from trial participants were taken at day 0 and at day 28 after the second dose. The study at large found these results: Participants were mostly white British and included more females than males, and it was suggested by the authors that clonal diversity may have been underestimated. The whole spike protein was spanned by vaccine-associated CD4 TCRs, and dominant responses were seen in regions 160-218 and 743-854. In the small 56-69-year group, the increase in depth fell short of significance, most likely because of low power. Epitopes outside the regions mutated in the B.1.351 and B.1.1.7 variants were reportedly recognized by nearly half of the unique spike-specific TCRs. Because no samples from the day 14 peak response were available, repertoires could be characterized only after the peak T cell response. A significant rise in spike-specific TCR breadth and depth was observed after two AZD1222 doses relative to day 0 and relative to MenACWY recipients. Only six AZD1222 recipients were SARS-CoV-2 seropositive at baseline, limiting conclusions about previously exposed vaccinees.

The CDR3 regions of human TCRbeta chains were analyzed by immunosequencing. As for the authors' bioinformatics: TCRs in the repertoires were matched against a reference library of SARS-CoV-2-specific TCRs that had been generated with the MIRA antigen-specificity platform. Breadth was defined as the fraction of unique TCRs that were SARS-CoV-2-associated, and depth was defined as the fraction of total T cells that were SARS-CoV-2-associated. Using the MIRA data, every spike-specific TCR was mapped to the spike region that the TCR reacted to and assigned to either a CD4 or a CD8 class. Log10-transformed breadth and depth values were compared by one-way ANOVA with Sidak's multiple comparisons tests. The immuneACCESS repertoire file appears here via TCRdb, limited to in-frame rearrangements. These files lack a portion of the clones; in checked studies, under half of the deficit traces to unresolved V genes, and the cause of the others is not known. V and J calls and clone size are given by that table; D and trimming were obtained from the DNA. The sample yields more than 45,000 clones; approximately 84% were counted once. Roughly 30% of the sample is in the top ten clones.

V was cut back by 4 bases and J by 2 bases, leaving a gap of 13 bases between them. Spanning cysteine to phenylalanine, the CDR3 consists of 15 amino acids. The kept DNA is CDR3 alone, 45 bases in frame from the first base. Reading the germline V gene gives CDR1 SGHRS and CDR2 YFSETQ. This TCR was sampled from an adult in good health. Rearrangement joined TRBV5-1 to TRBJ1-5, with a tentative D gene TRBD1 over 5 matching bases. Sequenced here: peripheral blood, sampled on day 0 of AZD1222 vaccination. The CDR3 has the sequence CASSGDGAGNQPQHF. The nucleotide sequence is given as TGCGCCAGCAGCGGGGACGGGGCGGGCAATCAGCCCCAGCATTTT.